Listed below are T cell receptor beta chains from one sample, sequenced in a study of OX40 agonist ivuxolimab in advanced cancers. The table came from immunoSEQ multiplex PCR; TCRdb's copy has only in-frame clones and leaves some out. This table has roughly 58,000 clones, around 85% appearing once. The source was CD4+ or CD8+ T cells sorted from blood, collected in a trial of the OX40 agonist ivuxolimab. Receptor source: an adult with an advanced solid tumor such as melanoma, head and neck, liver or kidney cancer. Both conserved end residues are part of each CDR3. D genes are given only for firm matches. Expanded clones are given a class, and other clones once, few, many or no size at all.

CDR3aa	CDR3nt	abundance	d_gene	v_gene	j_gene
CASSLSYLKGQPQHF	TGTGCCAGCAGCTTAAGTTACCTTAAGGGACAGCCCCAGCATTTT	few	-	TRBV13	TRBJ1-5
CAWRSPNQGETQYF	TGTGCCTGGAGGTCGCCGAATCAGGGAGAGACCCAGTACTTC	few	-	TRBV30	TRBJ2-5
CASSEVAGGTTDTQYF	TGTGCCAGCAGCGAAGTAGCGGGAGGGACCACAGATACGCAGTATTTT	-	TRBD2	TRBV4-2	TRBJ2-3
CASTQGGSPLHF	TGTGCCAGCACACAGGGAGGCTCACCCCTCCACTTT	-	-	TRBV11-2	TRBJ1-6
CASRDGLAGNTGELFF	TGTGCCAGCAGGGACGGACTAGCGGGCAACACCGGGGAGCTGTTTTTT	once	TRBD2	TRBV7-9	TRBJ2-2
CAITPRAEVARDEQYF	TGTGCCATCACCCCAAGGGCGGAGGTGGCGCGTGACGAGCAGTACTTC	once	-	TRBV10-3	TRBJ2-7
CASSEVNYGYTF	TGTGCCAGCAGTGAAGTTAACTATGGCTACACCTTC	-	-	TRBV6-1	TRBJ1-2
CASSYSTGTEAFF	TGTGCCAGCAGTTACTCGACGGGGACTGAAGCTTTCTTT	-	-	TRBV6-6	TRBJ1-1
CASSYQGRQDEQYF	TGTGCCAGCAGTTACCAGGGGCGTCAAGACGAGCAGTACTTC	-	-	TRBV6-5	TRBJ2-7
CASSPPGTAYEQYF	TGTGCCAGCTCACCACCGGGGACGGCCTACGAGCAGTACTTC	once	-	TRBV18	TRBJ2-7
CAWRAWDRGFTEAFF	TGTGCCTGGAGGGCCTGGGACAGGGGGTTCACTGAAGCTTTCTTT	-	TRBD1	TRBV30	TRBJ1-1
CSVEGLGDRNEKLFF	TGCAGCGTTGAAGGTCTGGGGGACCGGAATGAAAAACTGTTTTTT	-	-	TRBV29-1	TRBJ1-4
CASSYKDPGDTQYF	TGTGCCAGCAGTTACAAGGATCCGGGTGATACGCAGTATTTT	-	-	TRBV6-8	TRBJ2-3
CASSPPQAELYGYTF	TGTGCCAGCTCACCACCGCAGGCAGAGCTCTATGGCTACACCTTC	few	-	TRBV18	TRBJ1-2
CASNQAGTNTGELFF	TGTGCCAGCAACCAAGCGGGAACGAACACCGGGGAGCTGTTTTTT	-	TRBD2	TRBV6-1	TRBJ2-2
CASSASGVVSDTQYF	TGTGCCAGCAGCGCTAGCGGGGTAGTCTCTGATACGCAGTATTTT	-	TRBD2	TRBV11-2	TRBJ2-3
CASSAVLTGPGHTQYF	TGCGCCAGCAGTGCAGTGTTGACAGGACCGGGACATACGCAGTATTTT	-	-	TRBV10-1	TRBJ2-3
CASSLGGDRSGNTIYF	TGTGCCAGCAGCTTGGGCGGCGACCGCTCTGGAAACACCATATATTTT	-	-	TRBV5-4	TRBJ1-3
CASSFRDREMDAFF	TGTGCCAGCAGTTTCCGGGACAGGGAAATGGATGCTTTCTTT	-	TRBD1	TRBV6-7	TRBJ1-1
CASRTTGDYGYTF	TGTGCCAGCAGGACGACAGGGGACTATGGCTACACCTTC	-	TRBD1	TRBV7-9	TRBJ1-2
CASSFLAGGPQETQYF	TGTGCCAGCAGCTTCTTAGCGGGAGGGCCACAAGAGACCCAGTACTTC	-	TRBD2	TRBV5-4	TRBJ2-5
CASSSLAGGRSHEQYF	TGCGCCAGCAGCTCACTAGCGGGGGGGCGGTCCCACGAGCAGTACTTC	few	TRBD2	TRBV5-1	TRBJ2-7
CAWGKGRELFF	TGTGCCTGGGGGAAGGGGCGGGAGCTGTTTTTT	few	-	TRBV30	TRBJ2-2
CASSLYLMQGASTDTQYF	TGCGCCAGCAGCTTGTATTTGATGCAGGGGGCTAGCACAGATACGCAGTATTTT	-	TRBD1	TRBV5-1	TRBJ2-3
CASSTDAYGYTF	TGTGCCAGCAGCACCGACGCCTATGGCTACACCTTC	few	-	TRBV6-6	TRBJ1-2
CASRQGRETQYF	TGTGCCTCCAGACAGGGGAGGGAGACCCAGTACTTC	-	TRBD1	TRBV27	TRBJ2-5
CASSLLFGQGVTGELFF	TGTGCCAGCAGTTTATTATTTGGACAGGGGGTCACCGGGGAGCTGTTTTTT	-	TRBD1	TRBV28	TRBJ2-2
CASSMGPLSTDTQYF	TGTGCCAGTAGTATGGGGCCCCTAAGCACAGATACGCAGTATTTT	-	-	TRBV19	TRBJ2-3
CASSLGGLVNTEAFF	TGCGCCAGCAGCTTGGGGGGGCTGGTGAACACTGAAGCTTTCTTT	once	-	TRBV5-1	TRBJ1-1
CASSLGSSYEQYF	TGCGCCAGCAGCTTGGGGAGCTCCTACGAGCAGTACTTC	-	-	TRBV5-1	TRBJ2-7
CASSSRTSGSVDTQYF	TGTGCCAGCAGTTCACGGACTAGCGGGAGTGTAGATACGCAGTATTTT	-	TRBD2	TRBV27	TRBJ2-3
CAISEQGNYGYTF	TGTGCCATCAGTGAGCAGGGGAACTATGGCTACACCTTC	-	-	TRBV10-3	TRBJ1-2
CASSRDFGNTQYF	TGTGCCAGCAGTCGGGACTTTGGGAATACGCAGTATTTT	-	-	TRBV6-4	TRBJ2-3
CASSQVGRQGYEKLFF	TGCGCCAGCAGCCAAGTCGGACGACAGGGGTATGAAAAACTGTTTTTT	-	TRBD1	TRBV4-1	TRBJ1-4
CASSSREGTQYF	TGTGCCAGCAGCTCGCGGGAGGGTACGCAGTATTTT	-	TRBD2	TRBV7-3	TRBJ2-3
CASAGADNYGYTF	TGTGCCAGCGCAGGGGCTGATAACTATGGCTACACCTTC	-	-	TRBV6-5	TRBJ1-2
CASSPGGQGAYEQYF	TGTGCCAGCAGCCCGGGCGGGCAGGGGGCCTACGAGCAGTACTTC	-	TRBD1	TRBV9	TRBJ2-7
CASSLSSGSSYEQYF	TGCGCCAGCAGTCTTTCCAGCGGGAGCTCCTACGAGCAGTACTTC	-	TRBD2	TRBV5-1	TRBJ2-7
CASSALQELFF	TGTGCCAGCTCGGCCTTGCAAGAGCTGTTTTTT	-	-	TRBV18	TRBJ2-2
CASSLVIAYGYTF	TGTGCCAGCAGCCTAGTCATAGCCTATGGCTACACCTTC	-	-	TRBV7-9	TRBJ1-2
CASTDPLSGNQPQHF	TGTGCCAGCACTGACCCTCTCTCGGGCAATCAGCCCCAGCATTTT	-	-	TRBV6-5	TRBJ1-5
CAWSEGTSGFQETQYF	TGTGCCTGGAGTGAGGGGACTAGCGGATTTCAAGAGACCCAGTACTTC	-	TRBD2	TRBV30	TRBJ2-5
CAISRDGGYTF	TGTGCCATCAGTCGGGATGGCGGCTACACCTTC	once	-	TRBV10-3	TRBJ1-2
CASSLAAQSTDTQYF	TGCGCCAGCAGCTTGGCGGCGCAGAGCACAGATACGCAGTATTTT	-	-	TRBV5-1	TRBJ2-3
CASSQDSQNSPLHF	TGTGCCAGCAGCCAGGACAGCCAGAATTCACCCCTCCACTTT	-	-	TRBV7-9	TRBJ1-6
CASSFRGRKGYTF	TGTGCCAGCAGCTTCAGGGGGAGGAAAGGCTACACCTTC	-	TRBD1	TRBV7-2	TRBJ1-2